Sequencing of this T cell receptor beta chain was carried out in a study of identical twins. The CDR3 loop spans 17 amino acids. Trimming removed 3 bases from V and 2 bases from J; junction bases left unmatched: 8. Germline-derived CDR1 and CDR2 are KGHDR and SFDVKD. TCRdb reanalysed the 5' RACE reads using MiXCR and keeps one entry per CDR3 protein. This sample has roughly 720,000 distinct CDR3 sequences, with about 20% found just once. These data were also filed under a second study, of T cells expressing NK-cell markers. Per that paper: The CD3+CD56-NKG2C+ fraction of several donors was likewise dominated by these clonotypes.

The V gene is TRBV24-1, the J gene TRBJ2-2; 7 bases agree with TRBD2. The origin of this receptor is a woman aged 18-29 years in good health. Sequencing used PBMCs. The CDR3: CATSDPRAGLNTGELFF. In DNA form, the CDR3 reads TGTGCCACCAGTGATCCCCGGGCGGGACTAAACACCGGGGAGCTGTTTTTT.